The clone carrying this T cell receptor beta chain came up a few times. Its matching antigen is unknown. This CDR3 is built from 16 residues. The V and J ends lost 0 bases and 3 bases, in that order; junction bases with no gene match: 6. The germline CDR1 and CDR2 sequences are ENHRY and SYGVKD. This entry belongs to a study of T cells in localized non-small cell lung cancer. Assay used: immunoSEQ multiplex PCR; TCRdb lists only in-frame clones, some missing. Found here are more than 2,000 clones, around 20% of them singletons; the top ten hold around 9.3%. According to the study, adjacent lung free of atypia was obtained at least 2 cm from the tumor margin. General study findings and limits: As only one tumor region underwent sequencing, heterogeneity remains possible. Of the top 100 tumor clones, median around 55 were in adjacent lung, approximately 28 among its top 100. Uninvolved adjacent lung showed peak T cell clonality, exceeding tumor.

Source: normal lung tissue next to the tumor, taken before any cancer treatment. V usage is TRBV10-3 and J usage is TRBJ2-7, with 9 bases lining up with TRBD2. This receptor was identified in a male donor at least 60 years old with stage I squamous cell lung carcinoma. The CDR3 DNA reads TGTGCCATCAGTGAGTCGCTCAGCGGGGGGCTCTACGAGCAGTACTTC. Its translation is CAISESLSGGLYEQYF.